This T cell receptor beta chain was retrieved from a study of radiation and T cells in renal cell carcinoma (dated by TCRdb to the early 2020s). Concerning the study at large: The samples were obtained from a clinical trial, where primary renal cell carcinomas were treated with 15 Gy stereotactic body radiation therapy and then removed by nephrectomy 4 weeks afterward. TCR beta sequencing covered some 55 samples in total, comprising some 25 tumors and roughly 27 peripheral blood samples. Across all 50 or so samples, around 4,000,000 unique CDR3 nucleotide sequences encoding some 3,000,000 unique CDR3 amino acid sequences were identified. Study-wide conclusions, independent of this receptor: Effects of radiation dose or scheduling on the TCR repertoire could not be addressed with the single-armed trial design. Dynamics of the blood repertoire were not tracked past 4 weeks after treatment. Because pretreatment tumor biopsies were not available, the baseline intratumoral presence of clonotypes could not be determined. In blood, the top tumor clonotypes increased between baseline and 2 weeks post-radiation and then shrank by 4 weeks, which suggests that tumor-resident clones expanded only transiently.

Following the manufacturer's recommendations, the immunoSEQ kit was used to generate TCR beta libraries from genomic DNA. To prepare libraries, a first multiplex PCR with proprietary primers was run, followed by a second PCR that added unique barcodes, and a bead cleanup was done after each round. A positive control reaction and a negative control reaction, both provided in the kit, were run with every batch of samples. The final libraries underwent checking on an Agilent 4200 TapeStation D1000 ScreenTape, volumetric pooling, and quantification by qPCR. Sequencing was performed on an Illumina NextSeq500 using a MidOutput 150-cycle cartridge, with 156 Read1 cycles, 15 Index1 cycles, and the kit custom primers. The pooled library was loaded at approximately 1 pM, with a roughly 20% PhiX control spiked in. In the authors' own workflow: Vendor-processed data were analyzed in R, with a clonotype defined as all T cells sharing the same CDR3 nucleotide sequence. In the clone abundance analyses, frequencies in each sample were normalized to that sample's 10,000 most abundant clones. Public T cell clones, which averaged fewer than five per sample, were excluded before analysis. A difference in abundance of at least 32-fold between compartments was used to define tumor-enriched and baseline blood-enriched clonotypes. A beta-binomial differential abundance model was used to identify clonotypes that expanded or contracted between blood time points. Tumor-blood repertoire similarity was measured with the Baroni-Urbani and Buser coefficient, and group comparisons used two-tailed Wilcoxon tests in R. As stored in TCRdb, this immuneACCESS dataset retains in-frame rearrangements with V and J assigned. A fraction of the clones does not appear; measured against another copy, unresolved V genes explain less than half of the discrepancy, and the remainder lacks a known reason. The DNA was the basis for D and trimming; V, J and clone size are from that table. The table for this sample lists about 91,000 clones; 70% to 85% of them were counted only once. Less than 7% of the sample goes to the ten largest clones.

CDR1 and CDR2, per the germline V gene, are SGHVS and FNYEAQ. V and J are truncated by 5 bases and 0 bases respectively, leaving an intervening sequence of 11 bases. The CDR3 sequence holds 15 residues, the cysteine and phenylalanine included. CDR3 DNA only is kept here, 45 bases in frame from base 1. The meaning of the sample's time point label: baseline pretreatment blood. Explained via the paper, the treatment or condition label denotes: 15 Gy SBRT to primary tumor, nephrectomy 4 weeks later. Serial peripheral blood from radiation-treated patients was sampled at baseline, 2 weeks and 4 weeks after SBRT to track tumor-enriched clonotypes. Renal cell carcinoma with clear cell pathology was present in all patients. Genomic DNA for TCR sequencing was prepared using the QIAamp DNA Blood Mini Kit (Qiagen). Samples were included in the analyses only if all quality control checks were passed. As to this clone: It lacks a known antigen. One base away there is no much larger clone; base qualities are not given.

The source is a man aged 55-75 years with renal cell carcinoma. Material: blood, obtained from a patient whose treatment included radiotherapy and nephrectomy. The sequence links TRBV7-6 to TRBJ2-1, with the D gene not clear enough to name. This receptor has the CDR3 CASSMMAFSYNEQFF. Read as DNA, the sequence is TGTGCCAGCAGCATGATGGCCTTCTCCTACAATGAGCAGTTCTTC.